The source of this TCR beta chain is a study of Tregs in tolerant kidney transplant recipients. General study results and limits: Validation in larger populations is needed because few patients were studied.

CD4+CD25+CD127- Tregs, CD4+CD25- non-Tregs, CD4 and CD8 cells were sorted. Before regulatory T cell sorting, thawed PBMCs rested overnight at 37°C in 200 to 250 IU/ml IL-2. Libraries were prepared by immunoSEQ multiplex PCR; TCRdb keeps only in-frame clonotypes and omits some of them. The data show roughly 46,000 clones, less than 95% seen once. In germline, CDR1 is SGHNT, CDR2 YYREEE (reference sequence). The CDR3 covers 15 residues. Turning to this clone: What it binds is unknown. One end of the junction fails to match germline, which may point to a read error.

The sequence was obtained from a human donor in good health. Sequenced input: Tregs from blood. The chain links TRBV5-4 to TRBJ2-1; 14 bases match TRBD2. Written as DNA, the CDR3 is TGTGCCAGCAGTTTGGGACTAGCGGGAGTTAATGAGCAGTTCTTC. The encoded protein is CASSLGLAGVNEQFF.